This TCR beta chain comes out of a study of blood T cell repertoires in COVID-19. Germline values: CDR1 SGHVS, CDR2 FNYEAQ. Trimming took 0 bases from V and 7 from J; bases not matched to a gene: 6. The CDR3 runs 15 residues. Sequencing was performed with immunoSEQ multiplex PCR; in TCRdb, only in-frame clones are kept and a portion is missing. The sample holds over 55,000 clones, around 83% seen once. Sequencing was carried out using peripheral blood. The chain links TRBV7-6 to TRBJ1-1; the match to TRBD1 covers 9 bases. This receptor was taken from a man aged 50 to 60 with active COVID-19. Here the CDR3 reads CASSLANRGLGEAFF. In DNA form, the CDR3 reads TGTGCCAGCAGCTTAGCAAACAGGGGGCTAGGTGAAGCTTTCTTT.